Listed below are T cell receptor beta chains from one sample, sequenced in a study of lymphopenia after photon versus proton radiotherapy. This table comes from immunoSEQ multiplex PCR, and its TCRdb copy is limited to in-frame clones, with some not included. The sample holds 15,000 to 20,000 clones, roughly nine tenths seen once. The sample was peripheral blood, taken from a patient treated with proton-based radiotherapy. These receptors came from a woman aged 55-70 years with cholangiocarcinoma. Some clones in this sample may be carry-over from other donors' samples. The CDR3 runs from the conserved cysteine through the conserved F or W. A D gene is named only where the DNA matches it firmly. Rows may omit the clone size; those that give it use once, few, many or a size class.

V gene	clone size	D gene	J gene	CDR3 protein	CDR3 DNA
TRBV5-8	.	.	TRBJ1-5	CASSSPLEGNQPQHF	TGTGCCAGCAGCTCCCCCCTGGAAGGCAATCAGCCCCAGCATTTT
TRBV6-1	.	.	TRBJ2-1	CASSEADSYNEQFF	TGTGCCAGCAGTGAAGCGGACAGTTACAATGAGCAGTTCTTC
TRBV7-2	.	.	TRBJ2-7	CASSLDRTSGEQYF	TGTGCCAGCAGCTTAGACAGGACCTCCGGGGAGCAGTACTTC
TRBV25-1	.	TRBD2	TRBJ2-1	CASAKTSGRINEQFF	TGTGCCAGCGCAAAGACTAGCGGGAGAATCAATGAGCAGTTCTTC
TRBV18	.	.	TRBJ1-5	CASSPSGGGDQPQHF	TGTGCCAGCTCACCGTCGGGGGGAGGTGACCAGCCCCAGCATTTT
TRBV12-5	.	.	TRBJ1-1	CASGLWQGFTEAFF	TGTGCTAGTGGTTTGTGGCAGGGCTTCACTGAAGCTTTCTTT
TRBV7-8	.	.	TRBJ2-3	CASSLVRDTQYF	TGTGCCAGCAGCTTAGTTCGGGATACGCAGTATTTT
TRBV21-1	.	.	TRBJ2-5	CASRLSGPPQETQYF	TGTGCCAGCAGGCTATCAGGGCCCCCTCAAGAGACCCAGTACTTC
TRBV6-5	.	.	TRBJ1-2	CASSLDRAANYGYTF	TGTGCCAGCAGTTTGGACCGGGCGGCTAACTATGGCTACACCTTC
TRBV7-2	.	.	TRBJ2-5	CASNMGIRGRETQYF	TGTGCCAGCAACATGGGGATTCGGGGACGAGAGACCCAGTACTTC
TRBV5-3	.	TRBD1	TRBJ2-5	CARSLSAPAGGETQYF	TGTGCCAGAAGCTTGAGCGCCCCCGCAGGGGGAGAGACCCAGTACTTC
TRBV5-1	.	TRBD2	TRBJ2-6	CASSSPRGGLSSGANVLTF	TGCGCCAGCAGCTCCCCCCGGGGAGGGCTGTCCTCTGGGGCCAACGTCCTGACTTTC
TRBV9	.	.	TRBJ2-1	CASSAGGSYNEQFF	TGTGCCAGCAGCGCCGGGGGTTCCTACAATGAGCAGTTCTTC
TRBV4-1	few	TRBD1	TRBJ1-2	CASSEARGRDYGYTF	TGCGCCAGCAGTGAGGCAAGGGGGCGTGACTATGGCTACACCTTC
TRBV11-2	.	.	TRBJ1-5	CASSLGLNQPQHF	TGTGCCAGCAGCTTAGGGTTGAATCAGCCCCAGCATTTT
TRBV6-5	.	.	TRBJ2-7	CASSIVFGTYEQYF	TGTGCCAGCAGCATCGTTTTCGGTACCTACGAGCAGTACTTC
TRBV7-2	once	.	TRBJ2-6	CASSEQLSGANVLTF	TGTGCCAGCAGCGAGCAGCTCTCTGGGGCCAACGTCCTGACTTTC
TRBV10-2	.	.	TRBJ1-4	CASYPSGGGEKLFF	TGCGCCAGCTATCCCTCGGGAGGTGGGGAAAAACTGTTTTTT
TRBV6-1	.	.	TRBJ1-5	CASSELQEHQPQHF	TGTGCCAGCAGTGAGTTGCAGGAACATCAGCCCCAGCATTTT
TRBV30	.	TRBD2	TRBJ2-6	CAWRREGRVSGANVLTF	TGTGCCTGGAGGCGGGAGGGGAGGGTCTCTGGGGCCAACGTCCTGACTTTC
TRBV7-2	.	TRBD1	TRBJ1-1	CASSLRTGVPTEAFF	TGTGCCAGCAGCTTAAGGACAGGGGTTCCCACTGAAGCTTTCTTT
TRBV5-4	.	TRBD2	TRBJ2-2	CASSFASGRSNTGELFF	TGTGCCAGCAGCTTCGCTAGCGGGCGTTCGAACACCGGGGAGCTGTTTTTT
TRBV27	.	.	TRBJ1-4	CASSWGEGTWEKLFF	TGTGCCAGCAGTTGGGGCGAGGGGACGTGGGAAAAACTGTTTTTT
TRBV5-1	.	TRBD1	TRBJ1-2	CASTPTGPNYGYTF	TGCGCCAGCACCCCGACAGGGCCGAACTATGGCTACACCTTC
TRBV13	.	.	TRBJ2-5	CASSVRQGGGQETQYF	TGTGCCAGCAGCGTCAGACAGGGCGGGGGTCAAGAGACCCAGTACTTC
TRBV6-1	.	TRBD1	TRBJ1-2	CASSGRTGRTYGYTF	TGTGCCAGCAGTGGCAGGACAGGGCGTACCTATGGCTACACCTTC